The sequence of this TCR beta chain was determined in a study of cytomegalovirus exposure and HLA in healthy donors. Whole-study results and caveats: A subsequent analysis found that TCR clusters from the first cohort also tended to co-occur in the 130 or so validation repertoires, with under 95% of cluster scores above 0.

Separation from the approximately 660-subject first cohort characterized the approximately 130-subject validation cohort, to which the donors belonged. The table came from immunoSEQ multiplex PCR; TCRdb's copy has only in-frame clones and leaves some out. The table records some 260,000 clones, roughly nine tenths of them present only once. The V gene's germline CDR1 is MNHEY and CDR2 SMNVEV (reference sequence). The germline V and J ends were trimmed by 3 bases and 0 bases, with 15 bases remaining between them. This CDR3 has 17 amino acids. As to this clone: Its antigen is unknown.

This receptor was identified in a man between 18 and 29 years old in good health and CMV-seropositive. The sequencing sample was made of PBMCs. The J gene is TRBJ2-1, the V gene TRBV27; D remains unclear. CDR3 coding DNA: TGTGCCAGCAGTTTTTACTATGCGGAAATCTCCTACAATGAGCAGTTCTTC. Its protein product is CASSFYYAEISYNEQFF.